This TCR beta chain was identified during a study of shared clonotypes between healthy human individuals. The study's findings and limits: Incomplete sequencing of sorted subsets was indicated by rarefaction despite large depth.

Assay execution took place at the deep level. Per the original data handling: Junction-only sequences produced by ImmunoSEQ had no quality scores, so filtering differed. Sequencing was performed with immunoSEQ multiplex PCR; in TCRdb, only in-frame clones are kept and a portion is missing. V and J calls and clone size are given by that table; D and trimming were obtained from the DNA. The data contain 1.4 million to 1.5 million clones, roughly 96% of them seen just once; the ten biggest clones take up about 1%. Regarding this clone: Antigen specificity is unknown.

The CDR3 has 19 residues. Trimming stripped 0 bases from V and 2 bases from J, with 17 bases between. The germline CDR1 and CDR2 sequences are WNHNN and SYGVQD (reference sequence). This sequence was found in a man younger than 40 in good health. Sequenced: naive CD4+ T cells sorted from blood. The subset denotes: CD45RA+ positively selected. The chain uses TRBV10-1 and TRBJ2-6, with D perhaps given as TRBD1 or TRBD2 (5 bases each). CDR3 nucleotide sequence: TGCGCCAGCAGTGAGTCGTTGGGGGAGTCAAGCACTGGGGCCAACGTCCTGACTTTC. It translates to CASSESLGESSTGANVLTF.